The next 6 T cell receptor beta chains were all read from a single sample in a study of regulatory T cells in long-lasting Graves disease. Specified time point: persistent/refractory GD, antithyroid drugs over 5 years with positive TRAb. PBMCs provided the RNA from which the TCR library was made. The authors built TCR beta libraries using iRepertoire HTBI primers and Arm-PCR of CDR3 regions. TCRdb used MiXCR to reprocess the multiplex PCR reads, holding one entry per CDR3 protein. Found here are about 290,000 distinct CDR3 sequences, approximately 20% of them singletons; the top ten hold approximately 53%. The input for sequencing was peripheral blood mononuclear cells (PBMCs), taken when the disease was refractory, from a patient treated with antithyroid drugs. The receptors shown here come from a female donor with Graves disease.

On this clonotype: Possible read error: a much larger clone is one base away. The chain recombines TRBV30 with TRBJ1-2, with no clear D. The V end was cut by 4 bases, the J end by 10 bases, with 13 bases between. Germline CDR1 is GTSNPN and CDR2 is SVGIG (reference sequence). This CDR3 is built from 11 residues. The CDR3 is CAWTLNRDYTF. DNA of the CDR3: TGTGCCTGGACCTTGAATCGGGACTACACCTTC.

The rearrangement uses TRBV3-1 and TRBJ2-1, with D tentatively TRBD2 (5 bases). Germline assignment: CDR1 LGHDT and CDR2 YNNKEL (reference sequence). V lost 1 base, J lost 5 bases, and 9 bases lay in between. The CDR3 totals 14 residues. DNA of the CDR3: TGTGCCAGCAGCCAAGGGGTGAGGGACAATGAGCAGTTCTTC. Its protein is CASSQGVRDNEQFF.

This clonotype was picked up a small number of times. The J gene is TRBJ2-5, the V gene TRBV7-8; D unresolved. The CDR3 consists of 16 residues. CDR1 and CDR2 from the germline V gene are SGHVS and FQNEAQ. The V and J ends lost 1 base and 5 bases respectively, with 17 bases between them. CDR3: CASSLVRVLSRETQYF. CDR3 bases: TGTGCCAGCAGCTTAGTTAGGGTTTTGTCTAGGGAGACCCAGTACTTC. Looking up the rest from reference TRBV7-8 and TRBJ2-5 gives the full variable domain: GAGVSQSPRYKVAKRGQDVALRCDPISGHVSLFWYQQALGQGPEFLTYFQNEAQLDKSGLPSDRFFAERPEGSVSTLKIQRTQQEDSAVYLCASSLVRVLSRETQYFGPGTRLLVL.

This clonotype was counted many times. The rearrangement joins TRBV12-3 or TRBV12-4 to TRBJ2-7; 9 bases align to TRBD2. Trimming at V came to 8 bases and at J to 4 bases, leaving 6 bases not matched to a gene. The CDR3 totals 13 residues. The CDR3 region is CASGREGRYEQYF. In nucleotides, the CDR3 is TGTGCCAGCGGGCGGGAGGGCCGGTACGAGCAGTACTTC.

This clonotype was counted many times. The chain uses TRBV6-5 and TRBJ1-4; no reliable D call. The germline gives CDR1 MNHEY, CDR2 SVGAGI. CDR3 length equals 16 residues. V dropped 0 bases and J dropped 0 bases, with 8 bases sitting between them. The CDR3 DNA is TGTGCCAGCAGTTACTCGATGGGCGCAACTAATGAAAAACTGTTTTTT. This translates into CASSYSMGATNEKLFF.

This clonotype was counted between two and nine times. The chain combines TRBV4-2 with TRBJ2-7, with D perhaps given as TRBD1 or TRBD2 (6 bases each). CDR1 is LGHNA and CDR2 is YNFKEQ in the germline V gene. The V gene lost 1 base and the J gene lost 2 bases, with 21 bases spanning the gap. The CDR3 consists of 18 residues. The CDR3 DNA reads TGTGCCAGCAGCCAAGTGGGGGTTAGGGGGGATCGGGCCTACGAGCAGTACTTC. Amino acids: CASSQVGVRGDRAYEQYF.